These T cell receptor beta chains were read from a single sample in a study of blood T cell repertoires in COVID-19. Only in-frame clones appear in the TCRdb table, and some are missing; sequencing was by immunoSEQ multiplex PCR. The table includes about 39,000 clones, 70% to 90% detected once. The source material was peripheral blood. Receptors originate from a man aged 55 to 70 in a cohort sampled during active COVID-19. Both conserved end residues are part of each CDR3. A D gene is named only where the DNA matches it firmly. Clone size is shown for a subset of rows, as once, few, many or a class of expanded clone.

cdr3_length: 12
v_call: TRBV14
d_call: .
j_call: TRBJ2-1
clone_size: .
cdr3_aa: CASRKSGEEQFF
cdr3_nt: TGTGCCAGCCGCAAGTCGGGGGAGGAGCAGTTCTTC

cdr3_length: 12
v_call: TRBV6-5
d_call: .
j_call: TRBJ1-2
clone_size: .
cdr3_aa: CASSRTSGDYTF
cdr3_nt: TGTGCCAGCAGTAGGACTTCCGGGGACTACACCTTC

cdr3_length: 15
v_call: TRBV9
d_call: .
j_call: TRBJ2-1
clone_size: .
cdr3_aa: CASSFVLSSYNEQFF
cdr3_nt: TGTGCCAGCAGCTTTGTATTGAGCTCCTACAATGAGCAGTTCTTC

cdr3_length: 15
v_call: TRBV28
d_call: TRBD1
j_call: TRBJ2-2
clone_size: .
cdr3_aa: CASSSGQGNTGELFF
cdr3_nt: TGTGCCAGCAGCTCGGGACAGGGGAATACCGGGGAGCTGTTTTTT

cdr3_length: 12
v_call: TRBV28
d_call: .
j_call: TRBJ2-7
clone_size: .
cdr3_aa: CASGDREDEQYF
cdr3_nt: TGTGCCAGCGGAGACAGGGAGGACGAGCAGTACTTC

cdr3_length: 13
v_call: TRBV30
d_call: .
j_call: TRBJ2-3
clone_size: .
cdr3_aa: CAWSPGNTDTQYF
cdr3_nt: TGTGCCTGGAGCCCGGGGAACACAGATACGCAGTATTTT

cdr3_length: 14
v_call: TRBV4-1
d_call: .
j_call: TRBJ1-4
clone_size: .
cdr3_aa: CASSGRQTNEKLFF
cdr3_nt: TGCGCCAGCAGCGGGAGGCAAACTAATGAAAAACTGTTTTTT

cdr3_length: 19
v_call: TRBV7-8
d_call: TRBD2
j_call: TRBJ2-1
clone_size: .
cdr3_aa: CASSLVVLAGEGGYNEQFF
cdr3_nt: TGTGCCAGCAGCTTAGTCGTACTAGCGGGAGAGGGTGGTTACAATGAGCAGTTCTTC

cdr3_length: 17
v_call: TRBV27
d_call: .
j_call: TRBJ2-3
clone_size: .
cdr3_aa: CAAGRGIGGLSTDTQYF
cdr3_nt: TGTGCCGCAGGGAGGGGGATCGGGGGCCTTAGCACAGATACGCAGTATTTT

cdr3_length: 15
v_call: TRBV4-3
d_call: TRBD1
j_call: TRBJ1-1
clone_size: .
cdr3_aa: CASSSKGAGNTEAFF
cdr3_nt: TGCGCCAGCAGCTCAAAGGGGGCGGGGAACACTGAAGCTTTCTTT

cdr3_length: 18
v_call: TRBV28
d_call: TRBD1
j_call: TRBJ2-4
clone_size: .
cdr3_aa: CASSFARGSGTGYDIQYF
cdr3_nt: TGTGCCAGCAGTTTTGCGCGGGGATCCGGGACAGGGTACGACATTCAGTACTTC

cdr3_length: 13
v_call: TRBV5-1
d_call: .
j_call: TRBJ2-7
clone_size: .
cdr3_aa: CASRLGHSYEQYF
cdr3_nt: TGCGCCAGCAGACTCGGACACTCCTACGAGCAGTACTTC

cdr3_length: 16
v_call: TRBV19
d_call: TRBD2
j_call: TRBJ2-1
clone_size: once
cdr3_aa: CASSSGGSGGYNEQFF
cdr3_nt: TGTGCCAGTAGTTCCGGCGGTAGCGGGGGATACAATGAGCAGTTCTTC

cdr3_length: 13
v_call: TRBV7-8
d_call: TRBD1
j_call: TRBJ2-7
clone_size: .
cdr3_aa: CASSVGTGGEQYF
cdr3_nt: TGTGCCAGCAGCGTCGGGACAGGGGGAGAGCAGTACTTC

cdr3_length: 13
v_call: TRBV4-3
d_call: TRBD1
j_call: TRBJ1-2
clone_size: .
cdr3_aa: CASSQGQGGGYTF
cdr3_nt: TGCGCCAGCAGCCAGGGACAGGGTGGTGGCTACACCTTC

cdr3_length: 15
v_call: TRBV7-8
d_call: .
j_call: TRBJ2-1
clone_size: .
cdr3_aa: CASRLTRDSYNEQFF
cdr3_nt: TGTGCCAGCAGGCTTACCCGGGACTCCTACAATGAGCAGTTCTTC

cdr3_length: 14
v_call: TRBV7-2
d_call: TRBD2
j_call: TRBJ2-1
clone_size: .
cdr3_aa: CASSSLAGRHEQFF
cdr3_nt: TGTGCCAGCAGCTCGCTAGCGGGACGGCATGAGCAGTTCTTC

cdr3_length: 14
v_call: TRBV19
d_call: TRBD2
j_call: TRBJ2-7
clone_size: .
cdr3_aa: CASSILAEPSEQYF
cdr3_nt: TGTGCCAGTAGTATCCTAGCGGAGCCCTCCGAGCAGTACTTC

cdr3_length: 16
v_call: TRBV30
d_call: .
j_call: TRBJ1-6
clone_size: .
cdr3_aa: CAWSVGGRVNNSPLHF
cdr3_nt: TGTGCCTGGAGTGTTGGTGGCAGGGTAAATAATTCACCCCTCCACTTT

cdr3_length: 16
v_call: TRBV30
d_call: TRBD1
j_call: TRBJ2-7
clone_size: few
cdr3_aa: CAWSIGSGTGGYEQYF
cdr3_nt: TGTGCCTGGAGCATAGGTTCCGGGACAGGGGGCTACGAGCAGTACTTC

cdr3_length: 15
v_call: TRBV4-3
d_call: .
j_call: TRBJ1-4
clone_size: .
cdr3_aa: CASSQDWTRGEKLFF
cdr3_nt: TGCGCCAGCAGCCAAGATTGGACTCGAGGAGAAAAACTGTTTTTT

cdr3_length: 15
v_call: TRBV7-6
d_call: TRBD2
j_call: TRBJ2-3
clone_size: .
cdr3_aa: CASSPPGLNTDTQYF
cdr3_nt: TGTGCCAGCAGCCCACCGGGACTAAACACAGATACGCAGTATTTT

cdr3_length: 16
v_call: TRBV5-4
d_call: .
j_call: TRBJ1-5
clone_size: medium-sized
cdr3_aa: CASSPKGDKGNQPQHF
cdr3_nt: TGTGCCAGCAGCCCTAAGGGGGATAAAGGCAATCAGCCCCAGCATTTT

cdr3_length: 15
v_call: TRBV11-3
d_call: TRBD1
j_call: TRBJ1-2
clone_size: .
cdr3_aa: CASSWEGQGLGGYTF
cdr3_nt: TGTGCCAGCAGCTGGGAGGGACAGGGTCTGGGCGGCTACACCTTC

cdr3_length: 13
v_call: TRBV6-5
d_call: .
j_call: TRBJ1-1
clone_size: .
cdr3_aa: CASPLGRFRAAFF
cdr3_nt: TGTGCCAGCCCCCTTGGGAGGTTCCGCGCCGCTTTCTTT

cdr3_length: 14
v_call: TRBV7-3
d_call: .
j_call: TRBJ2-6
clone_size: .
cdr3_aa: CATRPSSGANVLTF
cdr3_nt: TGTGCCACGAGGCCCAGCTCTGGGGCCAACGTCCTGACTTTC

cdr3_length: 15
v_call: TRBV28
d_call: TRBD2
j_call: TRBJ2-1
clone_size: .
cdr3_aa: CASSGTSGIYNEQFF
cdr3_nt: TGTGCCAGCAGTGGGACTAGCGGGATCTACAATGAGCAGTTCTTC